The 3 T cell receptor beta chains given below trace back to one sample, sequenced in a study of tumor-infiltrating lymphocytes in primary liver carcinoma. Blood RNA came from unsorted whole blood; germline DNA was also extracted. The investigators made TCR beta cDNA from about 510 ng total RNA, using a constant-region primer. Researchers made the TCR beta libraries by running three nested multiplex PCR rounds with slightly modified ARM-PCR. The first two PCR rounds used TRBV1-TRBV30 forward primers with a C-beta reverse primer, 9 to 11 cycles each. TCRdb re-called the multiplex PCR reads through MiXCR, storing one row per CDR3 protein. This table has 250,000 to 400,000 distinct CDR3 sequences, 50% to 70% appearing once. The sequenced sample was peripheral blood. All receptors derive from a man aged 35-49 years with primary liver carcinoma and hepatitis B virus infection.

The V gene is TRBV4-3, the J gene TRBJ2-2; TRBD2 matches at 11 bases. This CDR3 comprises 18 residues. After removal of 4 bases from V and 0 bases from J, the junction contained 7 bases not matched to a gene. Germline lookup yields CDR1 LGHNA and CDR2 YSLEER. The CDR3 protein is CASSLGLADSANTGELFF. In nucleotides, the CDR3 is TGCGCCAGCAGCCTGGGACTAGCGGATTCCGCGAACACCGGGGAGCTGTTTTTT.

Details on this clonotype: One end of the junction fails to match germline, which may point to a read error. This chain joins TRBV6-2 or TRBV6-3 and TRBJ2-7; 9 nucleotides line up with TRBD2. This CDR3 is built from 16 residues. Germline V CDR1 and CDR2: MNHEY, SVGEGT. CDR3 protein: CASSYSIASGTYEHYF. The DNA for the CDR3 is TGTGCCAGCAGTTACTCGATTGCTAGCGGGACCTACGAGCACTACTTC.

Note on this clonotype: A read error may be the cause here, since a much bigger clone is one base away. The chain combines TRBV6-5 with TRBJ2-5; 9 nucleotides agree with TRBD1. The germline CDR1 and CDR2 sequences are MNHEY and SVGAGI. This CDR3 comprises 18 residues. This CDR3 reads CARSYSSFGTGPEETQYF. CDR3 bases: TGTGCCAGAAGTTACTCGAGTTTCGGGACAGGGCCGGAGGAGACCCAGTACTTC.